This T cell receptor (beta chain) came from a study of tumor and adjacent non-tumor tissue in lung cancer (dated by TCRdb to the late 2010s). The study in broad terms: By cancer type, the cohort comprised some twelve adenocarcinoma patients, 2 squamous cell carcinoma patients and 1 small cell lung cancer patient. Ages among the 15 or so patients ranged from about 31 to 85 years, there were around ten men and 5 women, and disease was at TNM stage I to III. In total, sequencing yielded 125,075,908 productive TCRbeta reads, which works out to an average of approximately 4.2 million reads per sample. The study compared bulk TCRbeta repertoires from lung tumor tissue and matched distant non-tumor lung tissue of some 14 lung cancer patients. More than 25 paired specimens, one tumor and one normal lung sample per patient, were profiled by TCRbeta CDR3 sequencing.

The library relied on multiplex PCR. The run used an Illumina HiSeq 2500. Following protocols modified from ARM-PCR, the researchers constructed TCRbeta libraries through three rounds of nested PCR with primers (Table S4). Before sequencing, PCR products of 200-500 bp were excised from the gel and purified with the QIAquick gel extraction kit. The paper's processing steps were these. Reads were cleaned using Trimmomatic, were merged into complete CDR3 sequences using FLASH, and were assigned to V(D)J germline segments using MiTCR. Clonal diversity was computed as the inverse Simpson's index with VDJtools. Productive reads were defined as in-frame sequences without a premature stop codon. TCRdb passed the public sequencing reads through fastp at Q25 and MiXCR, retaining productive beta sequences. Rows matching on CDR3 protein sequence are summarized as one entry with the most common DNA and genes. The V and J calls and clone size come from TCRdb's table, not from the authors' own analysis. The sample has 110,000 or so distinct CDR3 sequences on record, roughly 80% of them singletons. About 40% of the sample is in the top ten clones.

Bulk unsorted tissue served as the source for RNA extraction, and RNA quality was assessed using a NanoDrop ND-1000 and an Agilent 2100. The donors were newly diagnosed lung cancer patients admitted for thoracic surgery in China from August to November 2014 who had not received prior chemotherapy. Anyone who had undergone radiotherapy or chemotherapy before, or who had another cancer at the same time, was left out of the study. Pieces of surgical tissue measuring about 1-2.1 cm3 were kept in RNAlater solution and held at -80 degrees C until needed. Points on this clonotype: Its target antigen remains unknown. The input lacks base qualities; no much larger clone sits a single base away.

Overall results and qualifications from the work: TCR diversity (inverse Simpson) was significantly higher in tumor than in normal lung tissue (around 450 vs 160, P = 0.0075, Mann-Whitney U test). Only approximately 16 patients were included in the cohort, and the need for larger samples and more detailed clinical data was noted by the authors. In normal lung, the top 100 clones accounted for a significantly larger cumulative share of the repertoire than in tumor tissue. Neither the sequencing platform nor unique molecular identifiers are mentioned in the methods. TCR diversity was significantly higher in younger patients, and greater tumor TCR diversity was associated with shorter overall survival and shorter disease-free survival. Because peripheral blood was not sequenced, the blood TCRbeta repertoires of the lung cancer patients in the study went unexamined.

The sequenced sample was lung tumor tissue. The sequence was collected from a woman aged 55-69 years with non-small cell lung cancer.

In nucleotides, the sequence is TGTGCCAGCAGCGGACAGGCTAACACCGGGGAGCTGTTTTTT. It translates to CASSGQANTGELFF. Here the chain combines TRBV7-3 and TRBJ2-2, with TRBD1 matching 7 junction bases. The germline V gene supplies CDR1 SGHTA and CDR2 FQGTGA. Germline trimming amounts to 5 bases on V and 2 bases on J, with 2 as the count of junction bases outside the gene matches. The CDR3 measures 14 amino acids from cysteine to phenylalanine. The read is trimmed to its CDR3 DNA, 42 bases read in frame from base 1. Reference TRBV7-3 and TRBJ2-2 genes cover what lies past the CDR3, so the full variable domain is GAGVSQTPSNKVTEKGKYVELRCDPISGHTALYWYRQSLGQGPEFLIYFQGTGAADDSGLPNDRFFAVRPEGSVSTLKIQRTERGDSAVYLCASSGQANTGELFFGEGSRLTVL.